This T cell receptor beta chain was documented in a study of type 1 regulatory T cells. Overall study context: T-allo10 is an in vitro-generated, Tr1-enriched CD4 T cell product specific for alloantigen.

Study findings and constraints: Type 1 regulatory T cells had a more restricted TCR repertoire than non-type 1 regulatory T cells.

Concerning this clonotype: What it recognizes is unknown.

TCRdb passed the reads through MiXCR, listing each CDR3 protein once. This table holds fewer than 7,000 distinct CDR3 sequences, roughly a third found once. Per germline, CDR1 KGHSH and CDR2 LQKENI. The CDR3 is 15 residues long. V was shortened by 3 bases and J by 4 bases, with 14 bases between the two germline ends. The chain uses TRBV18 and TRBJ2-3; perhaps TRBD1 as D (6 bases). Sequenced sample: cultured type 1 regulatory T (Tr1) cells, either the whole culture or a sorted fraction (not recorded which). The sequence came from a human donor in good health. The CDR3 reads CASSPYRDYADTQYF. The CDR3 nucleotides are TGTGCCAGCTCACCGTACAGGGATTACGCAGATACGCAGTATTTT. Looking up the rest from reference TRBV18 and TRBJ2-3 gives the full variable domain: NAGVMQNPRHLVRRRGQEARLRCSPMKGHSHVYWYRQLPEEGLKFMVYLQKENIIDESGMPKERFSAEFPKEGPSILRIQQVVRGDSAAYFCASSPYRDYADTQYFGPGTRLTVL.